Shown below are 31 T cell receptor beta chains from a single sample sequenced in a study of multiple sclerosis patients with progressive multifocal leukoencephalopathy. Assay used: immunoSEQ multiplex PCR; TCRdb lists only in-frame clones, some missing. The profile covers about 25,000 clones, with approximately 90% appearing a single time and around 2.4% taken by the ten largest. Time point reported: 12 to 13 months of natalizumab therapy. Here the sequenced sample was PBMCs, taken from a patient treated with natalizumab. The receptors shown here come from a man aged 30-40 years with multiple sclerosis.

This sequence joins TRBV18 and TRBJ2-1; tentatively, D is TRBD2 (5 bases). The V gene's germline CDR1 is KGHSH and CDR2 LQKENI. Deletions cut 4 bases from V and 4 bases from J, with 14 bases between. The CDR3 sequence is 15 residues long. The CDR3 nucleotides read TGTGCCAGCTCACAACCGGGCCGGGGTTACAATGAGCAGTTCTTC. It codes for CASSQPGRGYNEQFF.

The chain couples TRBV4-3 to TRBJ2-3; D may be TRBD1 or TRBD2 (6 bases each). The CDR3 runs to 15 residues. The V end was cut by 0 bases, the J end by 8 bases, with 15 bases between. Germline V gene data show CDR1 as LGHNA and CDR2 as YSLEER. The CDR3 nucleotides are TGCGCCAGCAGCCAAGATAGGGGGGTCGGGGGTACGCAGTATTTT. Its translation is CASSQDRGVGGTQYF.

The V and J genes are TRBV2 and TRBJ2-1; 13 bases align to TRBD2. The ends lost 7 bases at V and 9 bases at J; junction bases unmatched: 3. Germline V gene data show CDR1 as SNHLY and CDR2 as FYNNEI. CDR3 size: 13 residues. The CDR3, as DNA: TGTGCCAGCACCCGGACTAGCGGGAGTGAGCAGTTCTTC. Translation gives CASTRTSGSEQFF.

J is TRBJ2-4 and V is TRBV11-3; TRBD1 aligns across 9 bases. This CDR3 has 17 residues. Germline V lookup: CDR1 SGHNT, CDR2 YENEEA. The ends lost 0 bases at V and 1 base at J; junction bases unmatched: 4. The CDR3 DNA reads TGTGCCAGCAGCTTAGATCTGGGGACAGGGGCCAAAAACATTCAGTACTTC. Translation gives CASSLDLGTGAKNIQYF.

For the CDR3, the DNA is TGTGCCATCAGTGAGTCGTGGACTAGCGGGAGAGTGGCACCTGGGGCCAACGTCCTGACTTTC. It is translated as CAISESWTSGRVAPGANVLTF. This chain joins TRBV10-3 and TRBJ2-6; TRBD2 matches at 13 bases. Germline CDR1 reads ENHRY; CDR2 reads SYGVKD. J lost 2 bases, V lost 0 bases, and 10 bases had no gene match. This CDR3 comprises 21 residues.

The chain couples TRBV6-5 to TRBJ1-5; 7 bases line up with TRBD1. J lost 2 bases, V lost 5 bases, and 6 bases had no gene match. The CDR3 has 15 amino acids. Germline V CDR1 and CDR2: MNHEY, SVGAGI. CDR3 in amino acids: CASSNDRAGNQPQHF. Written as DNA, the CDR3 is TGTGCCAGCAGTAACGACAGGGCGGGCAATCAGCCCCAGCATTTT.

The chain links TRBV6-5 to TRBJ2-7, with D possibly being TRBD1 (6 bases). Germline loops: CDR1 MNHEY, CDR2 SVGAGI. The CDR3 is made up of 14 amino acids. Trimming stripped 7 bases from V and 0 bases from J, with 13 bases between. The CDR3 reads CASKQGGPSYEQYF. The CDR3 region has the DNA TGTGCCAGCAAACAGGGCGGACCCTCCTACGAGCAGTACTTC.

This rearrangement joins TRBV10-3 to TRBJ2-5; D may be TRBD2 (7 bases). The CDR3 totals 12 residues. The V gene's germline CDR1 is ENHRY and CDR2 SYGVKD. The V and J ends lost 11 bases and 3 bases respectively, with 13 bases between them. CDR3 coding DNA: TGTGCCGCAAGGGGGGGAAAAGAGACCCAGTACTTC. Translation gives CAARGGKETQYF.

The gene calls are TRBV27 and TRBJ1-4; 10 bases align to TRBD1. Germline trimming cut 6 bases from V and 6 bases from J; bases unmatched to any gene: 4. The CDR3 is 14 residues long. Germline assignment: CDR1 MNHEY and CDR2 SMNVEV (reference sequence). The CDR3 loop reads CASRKGQGHEKLFF. CDR3 coding DNA: TGTGCCAGCAGAAAGGGACAGGGGCATGAAAAACTGTTTTTT.

In DNA form, the CDR3 reads TGCGCCAGCAGCCATCCGGGTGATACGCAGTATTTT. Its protein product is CASSHPGDTQYF. The V gene is TRBV4-1, the J gene TRBJ2-3; no clear D. CDR3 length: 12 residues. Germline V gives CDR1 MGHRA, CDR2 YSYEKL. V lost 3 bases and J lost 6, with 7 bases in between.

This clone was recorded only once. The V gene is TRBV5-1, the J gene TRBJ1-6; D is undetermined. CDR1 SGHRS and CDR2 YFSETQ come from the germline V gene. This CDR3 is built from 20 residues. The germline V and J ends were trimmed by 0 bases and 0 bases, with 19 bases remaining between them. For the CDR3, the DNA is TGCGCCAGCAGCTTGGGCGATGGGCCATTTCCGAGCTCCTATAATTCACCCCTCCACTTT. It yields the protein CASSLGDGPFPSSYNSPLHF.

The chain carries TRBV19 and TRBJ1-5; D is unclear. The CDR3 has 15 residues. CDR1 is LNHDA and CDR2 is SQIVND in the germline V gene (reference sequence). Trimming cost V 7 bases and J 0 bases, with 13 bases left between them. The CDR3 sequence is CASTIEPYSNQPQHF. In DNA, the CDR3 is TGTGCCAGTACGATAGAACCGTATAGCAATCAGCCCCAGCATTTT.

The chain recombines TRBV23-1 with TRBJ2-7; 10 bases map to TRBD1. TRBV23-1 is an ORF, and what it does is uncertain. The V and J ends lost 0 bases and 4 bases, in that order; junction bases with no gene match: 12. There are 18 residues in the CDR3. The CDR3 DNA is TGCGCCAGCAGTCAATCCGGGACAGGGGACTCCAGGGTTTACGAGCAGTACGTC. It translates to CASSQSGTGDSRVYEQYV.

The chain is built from TRBV27 and TRBJ2-7; D tentatively reads TRBD1 or TRBD2 (5 bases each). The CDR3 totals 15 residues. Germline loops: CDR1 MNHEY, CDR2 SMNVEV (reference sequence). The V end was cut by 4 bases, the J end by 6 bases, with 19 bases between. CDR3 nucleotide sequence: TGTGCCAGCAGTTCTCCGGGACCGGGGAGATCCGAGCAGTACGTC. It translates to CASSSPGPGRSEQYV.

V gene TRBV19 combines with J gene TRBJ2-1; TRBD2 is a possible D gene (6 bases). Per the germline V gene, CDR1 is LNHDA and CDR2 is SQIVND (reference sequence). CDR3 length: 14 amino acids. Trimming stripped 8 bases from V and 7 bases from J, with 18 bases between. The CDR3 is CASRSAGSRNEQFF. CDR3 nucleotides: TGTGCCAGTCGCTCGGCCGGGAGTCGGAATGAGCAGTTCTTC.

The J gene is TRBJ2-3, the V gene TRBV6-6, with TRBD2 matching over 7 bases. The CDR3 runs 15 residues. Germline V gives CDR1 MNHNY, CDR2 SVGAGI (reference sequence). V lost 6 bases to trimming and J lost 4 bases; unmatched junction nucleotides: 10. Here the CDR3 reads CASRGASGPADTQYF. As DNA, the CDR3 is TGTGCCAGCAGGGGCGCTAGCGGACCGGCAGATACGCAGTATTTT.

J is TRBJ1-2 and V is TRBV29-1, with 7 bases lining up with TRBD1. CDR1 and CDR2 (germline): SQVTM, ANQGSEA. The V and J ends lost 0 bases and 0 bases, in that order; junction bases with no gene match: 13. CDR3 length: 18 amino acids. The DNA for the CDR3 is TGCAGCGTTGAAGATCTACTGGGTTGGGACAGATCTAACTATGGCTACACCTTC. This gives the protein CSVEDLLGWDRSNYGYTF.

The rearrangement joins TRBV7-2 to TRBJ2-1, with TRBD2 matching over 11 bases. Germline values: CDR1 SGHTA, CDR2 FQGNSA. J gave up 6 bases and V 3 bases, and 4 bases lay outside the gene matches. The CDR3 is made up of 15 amino acids. The CDR3 DNA reads as TGTGCCAGCAGCTTTACCGGGACTAGCGGCAATGAGCAGTTCTTC. Translated: CASSFTGTSGNEQFF. Full variable domain (outside the CDR3, taken from reference TRBV7-2 and TRBJ2-1): GAGVSQSPSNKVTEKGKDVELRCDPISGHTALYWYRQSLGQGLEFLIYFQGNSAPDKSGLPSDRFSAERTGGSVSTLTIQRTQQEDSAVYLCASSFTGTSGNEQFFGPGTRLTVL.

The V call is TRBV6-5, the J call TRBJ1-1; D is ambiguous. The CDR3 spans 12 residues. The germline V and J ends were trimmed by 6 bases and 6 bases, with 11 bases remaining between them. The V gene's germline CDR1 is MNHEY and CDR2 SVGAGI. CDR3 DNA sequence: TGTGCCAGCAGGGGAGGGAGCCCTGAAGCTTTCTTT. Translating it yields CASRGGSPEAFF.

On this clone itself: At one boundary the junction diverges from the germline segment, which might be a read error. Other DNA sequences within the sample encode an identical CDR3. CDR3 in amino acids: CACSNRVNTEAFF. The CDR3, as DNA: TGTGCCTGCTCTAACAGGGTGAACACTGAAGCCTTCTTT. This sequence joins TRBV30 and TRBJ1-1; possible D gene TRBD1, 6 bases. CDR1 GTSNPN and CDR2 SVGIG come from the germline V gene (reference sequence). The CDR3 has 13 residues.

For this clone: Other nucleotide sequences in the sample specify the same CDR3. This chain uses TRBV5-1 with TRBJ1-2; possible D gene TRBD1, 6 bases. V lost 0 bases and J lost 6, with 9 bases in between. The CDR3 is made up of 13 amino acids. Germline CDR1 reads SGHRS; CDR2 reads YFSETQ. Here the CDR3 DNA reads TGCGCCAGCAGCTTGGGCGGGGGCGATGGCTACACCTTC. Protein product: CASSLGGGDGYTF.

The rearrangement joins TRBV21-1 to TRBJ2-3; the table gives TRBD2 as D, unverified against the DNA. TRBV21-1 is reported as a pseudogene. The CDR3 runs 15 residues. The CDR3 sequence: CASSIHLLLVDTQYF. The DNA for the CDR3 is TGTGCCAGCAGCATCCACCTCCTTCTAGTAGATACGCAGTATTTT.

The chain is built from TRBV11-3 and TRBJ2-7, with 12 bases matching TRBD2. This CDR3 comprises 20 residues. V lost 3 bases to trimming and J lost 2 bases; unmatched junction nucleotides: 17. Germline V lookup: CDR1 SGHNT, CDR2 YENEEA. Written as DNA, the CDR3 is TGTGCCAGCAGCTTTGCCCTCGCTGGGGCTAGCGGGAGGGCCGCCTACGAGCAGTACGTC. Amino acids: CASSFALAGASGRAAYEQYV.

V is TRBV4-1 and J is TRBJ2-3; 14 positions match TRBD2. With 5 bases clipped from V and 3 bases from J, the junction kept 7 bases outside the gene matches. The CDR3 runs to 17 residues. CDR1 and CDR2 from the germline V gene are MGHRA and YSYEKL. CDR3 bases: TGCGCCAGCAGCTCTTCGGGACTAGCGGGAGTAACAGATACGCAGTATTTT. Translated: CASSSSGLAGVTDTQYF.

The chain links TRBV7-8 to TRBJ1-3; no definite D call. This CDR3 has 12 amino acids. The germline V gene has CDR1 SGHVS and CDR2 FQNEAQ. Trimming took 4 bases from V and 3 from J, leaving 4 bases between them. Here the CDR3 reads CASSSLGNTIYF. CDR3 DNA: TGTGCCAGCAGCTCTCTTGGAAACACCATATATTTT.

The J gene is TRBJ2-1, the V gene TRBV4-3; 14 nucleotides match TRBD2. CDR3 length: 19 amino acids. J gave up 4 bases and V 4 bases, and 12 bases lay outside the gene matches. Germline lookup yields CDR1 LGHNA and CDR2 YSLEER. In nucleotides, the CDR3 is TGCGCCAGCAGCCCCCGGACTAGCGGGAGGCCGTCGAGTTACAATGAGCAGTTCTTC. Translation gives CASSPRTSGRPSSYNEQFF.

The gene calls are TRBV5-1 and TRBJ2-7; D is undetermined. The length of the CDR3 is 12 residues. The germline CDR1 and CDR2 sequences are SGHRS and YFSETQ. Trimming took 4 bases from V and 5 from J, leaving 10 bases between them. CDR3 loop: CASSRDLDEQYF. As DNA, the CDR3 is TGCGCCAGCAGCAGGGATTTAGACGAGCAGTACTTC.

The V gene is TRBV2, the J gene TRBJ1-5; D is perhaps TRBD1 (6 bases). Trimming left V 8 bases short and J 6 bases short, with 17 bases between. Germline CDR1 is SNHLY and CDR2 is FYNNEI. The CDR3 consists of 14 residues. The CDR3 DNA is TGTGCCAGCCAGTTCGAGGGGGGGGGTCAGCCCCAGCATTTT. It translates to CASQFEGGGQPQHF. Using reference TRBV2 and TRBJ1-5 for the parts outside the CDR3, the full variable domain is EPEVTQTPSHQVTQMGQEVILRCVPISNHLYFYWYRQILGQKVEFLVSFYNNEISEKSEIFDDQFSVERPDGSNFTLKIRSTKLEDSAMYFCASQFEGGGQPQHFGDGTRLSIL.

The rearrangement uses TRBV11-1 and TRBJ1-1; maybe TRBD1 (5 bases). Germline values: CDR1 SGHAT, CDR2 FQDESV (reference sequence). Trimming pared 1 base from V and 4 bases from J, leaving 16 bases between. This CDR3 is built from 16 residues. The CDR3 DNA sequence: TGTGCCAGCAGCTTAGTAAACTGGGGCGCCGGCACTGAAGCTTTCTTT. This translates into CASSLVNWGAGTEAFF.

The V gene is TRBV9, the J gene TRBJ2-5; 9 positions match TRBD2. The V segment lost 0 bases and the J segment 4 bases; nucleotides outside the gene matches: 7. Germline values: CDR1 SGDLS, CDR2 YYNGEE. The length of the CDR3 is 16 residues. The CDR3 is CASSVERAGGRETQYF. CDR3 coding DNA: TGTGCCAGCAGCGTAGAAAGGGCGGGGGGGAGAGAGACCCAGTACTTC.

This chain joins TRBV10-3 and TRBJ2-5; TRBD1 matches 10 bases. CDR1 and CDR2 from the germline V gene are ENHRY and SYGVKD. There are 12 residues in the CDR3. V shed 10 bases, J shed 3 bases, and the junction held 2 bases outside the gene matches. CDR3: CATGQGEETQYF. In DNA form, the CDR3 reads TGTGCCACCGGACAGGGGGAAGAGACCCAGTACTTC.